This passage covers 6 T cell receptor beta chains from one sample sequenced in a study of T cells expressing NK-cell markers. TCRdb re-called the 5' RACE reads and gives one entry per CDR3 protein, without DNA. The sample spans approximately 150,000 distinct CDR3 sequences; the ten largest clones claim approximately 12%. The sequenced material came from blood T cells: a sorted CD56 or NKG2C T cell subset, CD4+ or CD8+ T cells, or bulk PBMC T cells (not recorded which). These receptors were obtained from a man between 18 and 29 years old in good health.

The chain recombines TRBV12-3 or TRBV12-4 with TRBJ1-5; the D call of TRBD1 rests on TCRdb alone, since no DNA is present to check it. The CDR3 contains 13 residues. The CDR3 here is CASRAETEEAQHF.

This chain joins TRBV19 and TRBJ2-1; the TRBD2 assignment by TCRdb is unverifiable without DNA. CDR3 length: 15 amino acids. The V gene's germline CDR1 is LNHDA and CDR2 SQIVND (reference sequence). CDR3 loop: CASTAIGGPYNEQFF.

The CDR3 sequence: CASAPDGYNEQFF. V and J are TRBV19 and TRBJ2-1. Germline CDR1 LNHDA, CDR2 SQIVND (reference sequence). This CDR3 has 13 residues.

The V and J genes are TRBV27 and TRBJ2-1; TCRdb's D call of TRBD2 is untestable without DNA. Germline values: CDR1 MNHEY, CDR2 SMNVEV (reference sequence). This CDR3 region has 15 residues. The CDR3 sequence is CASAASGTLGDEQFF.

V gene TRBV12-3 or TRBV12-4 combines with J gene TRBJ1-5. The CDR3 has 14 amino acids. The CDR3 sequence is CASSDGDSNQPQHF.

The chain employs TRBV3-1 and TRBJ1-1; with no DNA, the TCRdb D assignment of TRBD1 cannot be verified. The germline CDR1 and CDR2 sequences are LGHDT and YNNKEL (reference sequence). This CDR3 comprises 14 residues. Here the CDR3 reads CASTGMNMNTEAFF.